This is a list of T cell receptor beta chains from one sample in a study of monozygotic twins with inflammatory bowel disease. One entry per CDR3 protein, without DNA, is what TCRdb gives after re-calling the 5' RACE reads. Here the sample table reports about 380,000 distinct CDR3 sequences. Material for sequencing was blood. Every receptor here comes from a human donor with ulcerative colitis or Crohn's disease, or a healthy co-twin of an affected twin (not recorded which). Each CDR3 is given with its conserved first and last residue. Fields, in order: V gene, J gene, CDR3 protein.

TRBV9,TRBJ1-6,CASSVSLGGNSPLHF
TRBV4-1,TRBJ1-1,CASSSPSGEAFF
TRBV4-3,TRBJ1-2,CASGSDRGPYGYTF
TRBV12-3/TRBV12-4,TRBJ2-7,CASSLVGQGFYEQYF
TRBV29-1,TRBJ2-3,CSVENLAGGMRTDTQYF
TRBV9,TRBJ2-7,CASSPRTGLSEQYF
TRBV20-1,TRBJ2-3,CSARFGGPITDTQYF
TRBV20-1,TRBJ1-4,CSARRGNEKLFF
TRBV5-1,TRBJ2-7,CASSEEPSAYEQYF
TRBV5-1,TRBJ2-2,CASSPTINTGELFF
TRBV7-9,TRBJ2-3,CASSLPGDLGTDTQYF
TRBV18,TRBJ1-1,CASSPRRTGGKDTEAFF
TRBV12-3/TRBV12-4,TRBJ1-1,CASSWTGALNEAFF
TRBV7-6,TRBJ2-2,CASSLLPNTGELFF
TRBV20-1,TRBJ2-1,CSARDTRGSYNEQFF
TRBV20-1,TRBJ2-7,CSASMDRAREQYF
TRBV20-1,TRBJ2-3,CSAVQPLKDTQYF
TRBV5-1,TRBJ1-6,CASSLGDGAHSPLHF